Below, 25 T cell receptor beta chains from the same sample are listed, as sequenced in a study of T cell responses to AZD1222 COVID-19 vaccine. Clones were read by immunoSEQ multiplex PCR, and TCRdb kept only the in-frame ones, dropping some. The table includes 160,000 or so clones, around nine tenths detected once. The sample in question was peripheral blood, obtained 28 days after the second AZD1222 dose. All receptors come from an adult who received the AZD1222 COVID-19 vaccine.

V and J are TRBV5-1 and TRBJ2-2; D ambiguous. V was cut by 2 bases and J by 2 bases, with 7 bases left in between. The CDR3 length is 14 residues. The germline V gene has CDR1 SGHRS and CDR2 YFSETQ. The CDR3 is CASSLMKNTGELFF. CDR3 nucleotide sequence: TGCGCCAGCAGCTTAATGAAAAACACCGGGGAGCTGTTTTTT.

The genes are TRBV7-8 and TRBJ2-3; 10 nucleotides align to TRBD2. The CDR3 has 17 residues. The V segment lost 2 bases and the J segment 1 base; nucleotides outside the gene matches: 6. Germline loops: CDR1 SGHVS, CDR2 FQNEAQ. CDR3 residues: CASSLLLAGGGTDTQYF. DNA for the CDR3: TGTGCCAGCAGCTTACTCTTAGCGGGGGGCGGCACAGATACGCAGTATTTT.

CDR3 bases: TGTGCCAGCACCCCGAGGTGGGGTGAGGCCAACGTCCTGACTTTC. As protein: CASTPRWGEANVLTF. This chain links TRBV3-1 (or the pseudogene TRBV3-2) with TRBJ2-6; D gene ambiguous. This CDR3 has 15 amino acids. From germline, CDR1 is LGHDT and CDR2 YNNKEL (reference sequence). V shed 7 bases and J shed 6 bases, with 16 bases lying between them.

The V call is TRBV20-1, the J call TRBJ1-2; tentative D call: TRBD1 (5 bases). CDR3 length: 11 residues. Per germline, CDR1 DFQATT and CDR2 SNEGSKA (reference sequence). V shed 0 bases and J shed 9 bases, with 8 bases lying between them. For the CDR3, the DNA is TGCAGTGCTAGAGATAAGGGGCGCTACACCTTC. Its translation is CSARDKGRYTF.

In nucleotides, the CDR3 is TGTGCCAGCAGCCCGGATCGGGACAGGACATACTCTGGAAACACCATATATTTT. Translation: CASSPDRDRTYSGNTIYF. V and J are TRBV11-2 and TRBJ1-3; 8 nucleotides line up with TRBD1. The trim removed 5 bases at V and 0 bases at J, leaving 12 bases unmatched. CDR1 is SGHAT and CDR2 is FQNNGV in the germline V gene. This CDR3 region has 18 residues.

This clone occurred once. The gene calls are TRBV14 and TRBJ2-1; D is ambiguous. The germline CDR1 and CDR2 sequences are SGHDN and FVKESK. Deletions cut 3 bases from V and 4 bases from J, with 10 bases between. The CDR3 spans 14 residues. The CDR3 spells CASSHHSAYNEQFF. In DNA form, the CDR3 reads TGTGCCAGCAGCCACCATTCCGCATACAATGAGCAGTTCTTC.

This clone occurred once. The chain carries TRBV6-1 and TRBJ1-5; tentative D call: TRBD1 (5 bases). V was pared by 3 bases and J by 5 bases, with 11 bases between. The germline V gene has CDR1 MNHNS and CDR2 SASEGT. This CDR3 spans 14 amino acids. Here the CDR3 DNA reads TGTGCCAGCAGTGAGCTGGGGGGGGATCAGCCCCAGCATTTT. It is translated as CASSELGGDQPQHF.

The genes are TRBV6-5 and TRBJ2-7, with a possible D match to TRBD1 (6 bases). Germline values: CDR1 MNHEY, CDR2 SVGAGI. The CDR3 has 15 amino acids. Deletions cut 6 bases from V and 2 bases from J, with 17 bases between. CDR3: CASRGDTTSTYEQYF. The CDR3, as DNA: TGTGCCAGCAGAGGGGACACGACCTCCACCTACGAGCAGTACTTC.

The chain uses TRBV27 and TRBJ1-5; D is unclear. The CDR3 is 14 residues long. Germline values: CDR1 MNHEY, CDR2 SMNVEV (reference sequence). The V gene lost 8 bases and the J gene lost 1 base, with 12 bases spanning the gap. The CDR3 loop reads CASRETGSNQPQHF. The CDR3 DNA reads TGTGCCAGCCGGGAGACTGGGAGCAATCAGCCCCAGCATTTT.

V and J are TRBV7-2 and TRBJ1-3; D not resolved. Trimming took off 2 bases at V and 2 bases at J, with 7 bases between the two ends. Germline loops: CDR1 SGHTA, CDR2 FQGNSA. This CDR3 region has 14 residues. The CDR3 DNA reads TGTGCCAGCAGCTTAACCGGGGCTGGAAACACCATATATTTT. The encoded protein is CASSLTGAGNTIYF.

V is TRBV6-4 and J is TRBJ2-2; the D call may be TRBD1 or TRBD2 (5 bases each). Deletions cut 4 bases from V and 0 bases from J, with 15 bases between. The V gene's germline CDR1 is MRHNA and CDR2 SNTAGT. The CDR3 loop spans 17 amino acids. The CDR3 loop reads CASSVKGRASNTGELFF. The CDR3 DNA reads as TGTGCCAGCAGTGTTAAGGGGAGAGCCTCGAACACCGGGGAGCTGTTTTTT.

This clone appeared once. V usage is TRBV6-1 and J usage is TRBJ1-1, with no clear D. Trimming took 2 bases from V and 1 from J, leaving 11 bases between them. The germline gives CDR1 MNHNS, CDR2 SASEGT. CDR3 length: 15 amino acids. The CDR3 sequence: CASSEIPSRNTEAFF. DNA of the CDR3: TGTGCCAGCAGTGAAATCCCCTCGAGGAACACTGAAGCTTTCTTT.

The rearrangement uses TRBV5-1 and TRBJ1-1; TRBD1 matches 10 bases. Germline V gene data show CDR1 as SGHRS and CDR2 as YFSETQ. V lost 4 bases and J lost 3; bases outside the gene matches: 6. The CDR3 totals 15 residues. CDR3 region: CASSQDRGGHTEAFF. The CDR3 DNA reads as TGCGCCAGCAGCCAGGACAGGGGGGGTCACACTGAAGCTTTCTTT.

V usage is TRBV5-4 and J usage is TRBJ2-7; 7 bases match TRBD2. V trimming: 3 bases; J trimming: 3 bases; junction bases outside the gene matches: 6. This CDR3 is 14 amino acids long. Germline V gene lookup returns CDR1 SGHNT and CDR2 YYREEE (reference sequence). The CDR3: CASSSAGRVYEQYF. The DNA of the CDR3 is TGTGCCAGCAGCTCGGCGGGGAGGGTCTACGAGCAGTACTTC. The full variable domain, rest sourced from reference TRBV5-4 and TRBJ2-7, is ETGVTQSPTHLIKTRGQQVTLRCSSQSGHNTVSWYQQALGQGPQFIFQYYREEENGRGNFPPRFSGLQFPNYSSELNVNALELDDSALYLCASSSAGRVYEQYFGPGTRLTVT.

The chain couples TRBV2 to TRBJ2-2, with TRBD2 matching over 8 bases. Germline CDR1 SNHLY, CDR2 FYNNEI. The length of the CDR3 is 15 residues. V shed 5 bases and J 0 bases; nucleotides not matched to a gene: 2. The CDR3 reads CASSLAGSNTGELFF. CDR3 coding DNA: TGTGCCAGCAGTTTAGCGGGGTCGAACACCGGGGAGCTGTTTTTT.

The chain links TRBV12-3 or TRBV12-4 to TRBJ1-1; no firm D call. The CDR3 runs 13 residues. V lost 1 base to trimming and J lost 0 bases, with 3 bases between them. CDR3 amino acids: CASSLGVNTEAFF. The CDR3 DNA reads as TGTGCCAGCAGTTTAGGGGTGAACACTGAAGCTTTCTTT.

The rearrangement links TRBV19 to TRBJ2-7; 7 nucleotides align to TRBD1. Unmatched junction bases numbered 7, after V lost 5 bases and J lost 0 bases. The CDR3 extends over 15 amino acids. Germline-derived CDR1 and CDR2 are LNHDA and SQIVND (reference sequence). In nucleotides, the CDR3 is TGTGCCAGTAGTTGGGACAGCCAGTCCTCCTACGAGCAGTACTTC. Its translation: CASSWDSQSSYEQYF.

The gene calls are TRBV6-5 and TRBJ1-1; D remains unclear. The V end lost 8 bases, the J end lost 0 bases, and 13 bases lay between the germline ends. The CDR3 has 14 residues. Germline V CDR1 and CDR2: MNHEY, SVGAGI. The DNA of the CDR3 is TGTGCCAGCGAGGGAGGCGGGGTGAACACTGAAGCTTTCTTT. It encodes CASEGGGVNTEAFF.

In this sample, this clone turned up a few times. The chain links TRBV10-2 to TRBJ1-1, with 8 bases that match TRBD1. V dropped 0 bases and J dropped 3; count of bases not matched to a gene: 9. The CDR3 is made up of 17 amino acids. Germline assignment: CDR1 WSHSY and CDR2 SAAADI. The CDR3 DNA follows: TGCGCCAGCAGTGAGTCCCGGGACAGGACCCCTTACACTGAAGCTTTCTTT. This gives the protein CASSESRDRTPYTEAFF.

J is TRBJ1-4 and V is TRBV2; D gene unclear. Germline V gene data show CDR1 as SNHLY and CDR2 as FYNNEI. The CDR3 runs 17 residues. V was pared by 5 bases and J by 2 bases, with 18 bases between. CDR3 protein: CASSRIGPVTTNEKLFF. In DNA, the CDR3 is TGTGCCAGCAGTCGAATTGGGCCCGTGACGACTAATGAAAAACTGTTTTTT.

In the case of this clone: The same CDR3 arises from other DNA sequences in this sample as well. This sequence joins TRBV5-1 and TRBJ1-6; a weak D match, TRBD1 (6 bases). Looked up from germline, CDR1 is SGHRS and CDR2 is YFSETQ. V gave up 4 bases and J gave up 0 bases, with 11 bases separating them. The CDR3 sequence is 16 residues long. DNA for the CDR3: TGCGCCAGCAGCCCTCAGGGGAGCTCCTATAATTCACCCCTCCACTTT. Amino acids: CASSPQGSSYNSPLHF.

This clone was found once. The rearrangement links TRBV27 to TRBJ1-6; D is unclear. The ends were cut back, 4 bases at V and 10 bases at J, with 11 bases in the middle. The length of the CDR3 is 13 residues. CDR1 and CDR2 from the germline V gene are MNHEY and SMNVEV (reference sequence). The CDR3 coding sequence is TGTGCCAGCAGTTGGGCAGTCTCCTCACCCCTCCACTTT. Translated: CASSWAVSSPLHF.

V and J are TRBV3-1 (or the pseudogene TRBV3-2) and TRBJ2-2; D is perhaps TRBD2 (5 bases). The CDR3 contains 16 residues. Trimming left V 4 bases short and J 3 bases short, with 15 bases between. Germline V gives CDR1 LGHDT, CDR2 YNNKEL (reference sequence). Here the CDR3 DNA reads TGTGCCAGCAGCCCCCGGGGTGGGCCGGACACCGGGGAGCTGTTTTTT. Translation gives CASSPRGGPDTGELFF.

The chain carries TRBV7-9 and TRBJ2-7, with 11 nucleotides matching TRBD1. This CDR3 has 15 amino acids. Germline CDR1 and CDR2: SEHNR and FQNEAQ (reference sequence). J gave up 6 bases and V 0 bases, and 4 bases lay outside the gene matches. The DNA of the CDR3 is TGTGCCAGCAGCTTAGCCTCCGGGACAGGGGGCGAGCAGTACTTC. It yields the protein CASSLASGTGGEQYF.

This chain joins TRBV5-4 and TRBJ2-7; 7 nucleotides agree with TRBD1. Per germline, CDR1 SGHNT and CDR2 YYREEE (reference sequence). The V gene end was trimmed by 1 base and the J gene end by 5 bases; junction bases not matched to a gene: 6. The CDR3 has 14 residues. As DNA, the CDR3 is TGTGCCAGCAGCTTGAGGGGGCGCTACAACGAGCAGTACTTC. This gives the protein CASSLRGRYNEQYF.